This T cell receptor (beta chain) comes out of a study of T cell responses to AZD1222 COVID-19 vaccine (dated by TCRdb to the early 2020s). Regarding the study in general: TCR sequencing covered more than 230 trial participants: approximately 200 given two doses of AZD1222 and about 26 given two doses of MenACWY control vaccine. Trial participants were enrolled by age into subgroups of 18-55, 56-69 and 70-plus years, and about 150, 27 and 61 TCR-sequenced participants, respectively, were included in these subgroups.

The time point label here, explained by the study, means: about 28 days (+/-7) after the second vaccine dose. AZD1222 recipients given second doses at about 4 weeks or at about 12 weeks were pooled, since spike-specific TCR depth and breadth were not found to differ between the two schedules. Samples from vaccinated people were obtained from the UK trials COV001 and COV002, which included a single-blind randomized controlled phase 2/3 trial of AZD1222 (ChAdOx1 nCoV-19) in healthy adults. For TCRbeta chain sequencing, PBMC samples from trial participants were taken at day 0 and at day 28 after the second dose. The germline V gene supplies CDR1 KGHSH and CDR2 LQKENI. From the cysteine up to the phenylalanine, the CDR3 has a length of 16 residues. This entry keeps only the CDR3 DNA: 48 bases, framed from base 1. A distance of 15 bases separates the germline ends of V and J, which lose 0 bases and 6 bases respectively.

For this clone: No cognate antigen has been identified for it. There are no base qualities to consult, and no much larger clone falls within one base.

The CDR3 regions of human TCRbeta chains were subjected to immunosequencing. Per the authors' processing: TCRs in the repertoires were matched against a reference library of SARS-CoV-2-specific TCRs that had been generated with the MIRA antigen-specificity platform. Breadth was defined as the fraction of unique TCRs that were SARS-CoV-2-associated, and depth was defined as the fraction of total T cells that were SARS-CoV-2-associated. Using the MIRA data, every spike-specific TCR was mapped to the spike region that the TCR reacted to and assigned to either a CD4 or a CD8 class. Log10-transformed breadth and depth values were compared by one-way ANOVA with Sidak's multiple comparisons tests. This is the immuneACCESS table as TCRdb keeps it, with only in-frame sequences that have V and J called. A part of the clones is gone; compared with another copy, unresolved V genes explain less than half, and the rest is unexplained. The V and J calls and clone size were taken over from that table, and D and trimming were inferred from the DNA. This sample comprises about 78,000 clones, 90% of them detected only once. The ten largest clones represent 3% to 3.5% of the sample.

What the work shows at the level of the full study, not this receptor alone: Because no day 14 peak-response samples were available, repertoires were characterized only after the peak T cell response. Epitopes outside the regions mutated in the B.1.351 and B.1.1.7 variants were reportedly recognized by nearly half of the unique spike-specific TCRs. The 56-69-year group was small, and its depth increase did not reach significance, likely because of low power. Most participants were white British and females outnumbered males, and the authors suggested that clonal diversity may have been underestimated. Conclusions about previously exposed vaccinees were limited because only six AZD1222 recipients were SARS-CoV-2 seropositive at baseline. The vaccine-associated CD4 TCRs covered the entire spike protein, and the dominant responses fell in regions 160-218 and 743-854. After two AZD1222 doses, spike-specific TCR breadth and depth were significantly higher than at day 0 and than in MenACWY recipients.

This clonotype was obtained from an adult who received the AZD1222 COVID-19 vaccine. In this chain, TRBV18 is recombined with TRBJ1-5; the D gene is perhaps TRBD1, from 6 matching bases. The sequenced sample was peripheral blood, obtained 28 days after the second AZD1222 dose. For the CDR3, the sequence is CASSPPIRGDGQPQHF. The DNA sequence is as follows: TGTGCCAGCTCACCACCAATCAGGGGAGACGGTCAGCCCCAGCATTTT.